The source of this TCR beta chain is a study of post-analysis software for immune sequencing data (dated by TCRdb to the mid-2010s). Background for the entire study: Disease courses on record covered relapsing-remitting, secondary progressive and progressive-relapsing multiple sclerosis, though some patients had no subtype annotation. The patient repertoires were compared against around eleven previously published healthy control repertoires obtained from donors aged about 6 to 26 years. A subset of samples was prepared in parallel using single-end sample barcoding, then pooled and co-amplified after Illumina adapter ligation.

The library was produced with PCR. The reads were generated on an Illumina HiSeq 2500. Unique molecular identifiers were incorporated into TCR beta cDNA libraries to reduce PCR and sequencing biases. Roughly 500,000 cDNA molecules were obtained for every 1 to 10 million input T cells, so each molecule roughly corresponded to one T cell. The same protocol used for the earlier healthy control dataset was applied to prepare and sequence the patient libraries. Within a given batch, samples were prepared together, multiplexed and sequenced on the same HiSeq lane. The authors' analysis ran thus. Raw barcoded reads were processed with MIGEC, and single-read molecular identifier groups were discarded before consensus assembly and CDR3 extraction. VDJtools was used for post-analysis of the clonotype tables, and diversity was normalized by down-sampling every dataset to the size of the smallest sample. Repertoire overlap clustering matched CDR3 amino acid but not nucleotide sequences to correct batch-related cross-sample contamination. The public reads were quality trimmed at Q25 with fastp and then assembled into clones with MiXCR by TCRdb, keeping productive beta chains. Rows with a matching CDR3 protein are joined into one entry that keeps the most common DNA and genes. In this record, the V and J calls reflect TCRdb's handling and not the investigators' own analysis. In all, the sample holds some 690,000 distinct CDR3 sequences, and about 60% of those were seen once. In total, the top ten clones hold approximately 10% of the sample.

Beyond this particular receptor, the publication reports: Patients showed significantly higher frequencies than controls for roughly 5 TRBV segments, among them TRBV5-6, TRBV5-1 and TRBV20-1. Direct clustering with F measure showed strong co-clustering of samples prepared in the same batch, prompting a batch-effect correction. Significantly lower normalized Chao1 diversity was found in multiple sclerosis patients than in controls, suggesting substantial peripheral T-cell clonal expansion. The control group was slightly older than the multiple sclerosis patient group.

To demonstrate the VDJtools post-analysis software, TCR beta repertoires were profiled from the peripheral blood of roughly 14 young patients with multiple sclerosis. The patients with multiple sclerosis were children and adolescents between about 6 and 16 years of age. In regard to this clonotype: It has no known antigen specificity. No much larger clone exists at a distance of one base, and base qualities are not known.

The CDR3 contains 15 residues, cysteine and phenylalanine counted. Of the read, only the CDR3 DNA is kept; its 45 bases are in frame from base 1. The trim is 0 bases for V and 6 bases for J, with a gap of 12 bases between the germline ends. The germline V gene provides CDR1 MGHDK and CDR2 SYGVNS. The sequencing sample was made of blood. The rearrangement combines TRBV25-1 with TRBJ2-1; the D region is possibly TRBD1 or TRBD2, each matching across 6 bases. The TCR originated in a girl under 10 years old with multiple sclerosis. The DNA sequence is TGTGCCAGCAGTGAATATAGGGGGACTTTCAATGAGCAGTTCTTC. Translated, it reads CASSEYRGTFNEQFF.